Below, one TCR beta chain is given with its context. Its specificity is unknown. This entry belongs to a study of T cell responses to AZD1222 COVID-19 vaccine. The protocol was immunoSEQ multiplex PCR, while the TCRdb copy is restricted to in-frame clones and leaves out a portion. The sample contains roughly 140,000 clones, around 90% of which appear only once. The study's findings and limits: Donor demographics were predominantly white British with a female majority; clonal diversity may be underestimated.

Second-dose intervals of approximately 4 or approximately 12 weeks were pooled. Germline values: CDR1 MGHRA, CDR2 YSYEKL. The CDR3 spans 15 residues. V lost 4 bases, J lost 6 bases, and 10 bases stayed unmatched. This TCR was sampled from an adult who received the AZD1222 COVID-19 vaccine. The specimen comprised peripheral blood, sampled 28 days after the second AZD1222 dose. The chain employs TRBV4-1 and TRBJ2-3; 7 positions agree with TRBD2. The CDR3 loop reads CASSLVAGEYDTQYF. The DNA of the CDR3 is TGCGCCAGCAGCCTAGTGGCGGGGGAATATGATACGCAGTATTTT.